The source of this T cell receptor (beta chain) is a study of neurological immune-mediated disorders. This clonotype was detected a few times. The antigen remains undetermined. The cDNA was generated by 5'RACE with 10-nucleotide random UMIs. From the 5' RACE reads, TCRdb called clonotypes with MiXCR, one entry per CDR3 protein. The table has fewer than 75,000 distinct CDR3 sequences, almost 3.5% seen once. Whole-study findings and limits: Across subjects, expanded clones had no CDR3 amino acid sequences in common, pointing to private repertoires in all groups. Among 34 multiple sclerosis patients, 18 had repertoires that phylogenetic grouping placed in one related-CDR3 cluster, a possible signature.

Source material: PBMCs. The clonotype comes from a middle-aged man with multiple sclerosis.

The CDR3 nucleotides read TGTGCCTGGGGGGGGACTGCTTCCTACAATGAGCAGTTCTTC. The encoded protein is CAWGGTASYNEQFF. The chain recombines TRBV30 with TRBJ2-1, with D possibly being TRBD2 (6 bases). Trimming cost V 5 bases and J 1 base, with 12 bases left between them. CDR1 and CDR2 from the germline V gene are GTSNPN and SVGIG (reference sequence). The CDR3 covers 14 residues.